The source of this TCR beta chain is a study of CD8 T cells in ankylosing spondylitis. Points from the study as a whole: The study looked at matched synovial fluid samples from ankylosing spondylitis patients. Disease-linked clones were reported to be significantly enriched there. In the blood and synovial fluid of reactive arthritis, some motif variants had been previously reported.

CDR3 length: 15 residues. Germline CDR1 and CDR2: DFQATT and SNEGSKA (reference sequence). V lost 5 bases and J lost 4, with 18 bases in between. In making TCR beta libraries, quantitative 5'-RACE with molecular barcodes was used. TCRdb reanalysed the 5' RACE reads using MiXCR and keeps one entry per CDR3 protein. The profile shows about 150,000 distinct CDR3 sequences, roughly 34% of them singletons. Of note for this clonotype: Its specificity is unknown.

The receptor was isolated from a male donor with ankylosing spondylitis. The sequenced material came from synovial fluid, either unsorted or a sorted T cell fraction (not recorded which). The chain uses TRBV20-1 and TRBJ1-5; D gene unclear. The CDR3 region has the DNA TGCAGTGCTGAGACTCGGGGAGGACCAAATCAGCCCCAGCATTTT. Protein: CSAETRGGPNQPQHF.